Sequencing of this T cell receptor (beta chain) was carried out in a study of T cells in Graves' hyperthyroidism and ophthalmopathy (dated 2019 in TCRdb). Regarding the study in general: Peripheral blood was collected at initial diagnosis, before any treatment. TCR V-J signatures able to tell the groups apart were searched for in a discovery cohort of approximately 95 patients, of whom over 40 had Graves' ophthalmopathy and roughly 59 had stable Graves' hyperthyroidism. TCR Vbeta CDR3 sequencing of fewer than 150 peripheral blood samples (under 45 ophthalmopathy, 75 or so hyperthyroidism and roughly 17 progressor patients) is reported in the paper. For training and testing, the 100 or so patients in the discovery cohort were randomly divided in a 7:3 ratio. In about 6 Graves' hyperthyroidism patients, the study also compared T-cell repertoires from thyroid tissue with T-cell repertoires from blood. Whether ophthalmopathy could be predicted prospectively was tested in an independent validation cohort made up of about 20 hyperthyroidism patients plus 17 patients who later progressed to ophthalmopathy. Following sampling, methimazole starting at 30 mg daily was given to hyperthyroidism patients, and high-dose intravenous methylprednisolone was given to ophthalmopathy patients.

The TCR beta CDR3 regions were amplified from the RNA transcripts. The TCR CDR3 was subjected to a first round of RT-PCR using the HTBI primer set and the Qiagen OneStep RT-PCR kit. Libraries were constructed in a second round of multiplex PCR, after which size selection and purification were performed. Paired-end sequencing of the libraries was performed with 100 bp reads on an Illumina HiSeq2000. From the authors' description of their analysis: SOAPnuke was used to process the raw data, removing reads that contained adapters or uncalled bases, had a mean Phred below 15, or lacked an exact match to the constant primer or identifier. High-quality paired reads were merged with COPE v1.2.5, and unique nucleotide sequences were defined as clonotypes. MiTCR v1.1 was used to align clonotypes to the IMGT TRBV, TRBD and TRBJ reference segments. The analysis included only V-J combinations with a frequency above 0.0001, which together covered 99% to 99.2% of the repertoires. The TCS score was defined as the ratio of F50 (clonal expansion) to E x V (chaos), calculated using BLOSUM62-based TCRdist between CDR3 peptides within each V-J. Welch's t-statistics and random forest reduced fewer than 600 V-J features to roughly 13, which were used in a naive Bayes classifier (R e1071). The public reads were reprocessed in TCRdb via fastp at Q25 and MiXCR, keeping in-frame beta chains. Identical CDR3 protein sequences are pooled into one entry, listed with their most common genes and DNA. V and J calls and clone size were set by TCRdb, not the authors. This sample holds hundreds of thousands of distinct CDR3 sequences; approximately 18% were observed only once. The ten largest clones take up under 45% of the sample.

General study outcomes and caveats: No statistical method was used to fix the sample size in advance, and group allocation was not hidden from the investigators. Ophthalmopathy was separated from stable hyperthyroidism by a 13 V-J signature model, with 85% to 90% sensitivity and about 81% specificity obtained in cross-validation and 80%/75% obtained in testing. Most expanded thyroid clonotypes (frequency above 0.001) were also detected in blood, a finding suggesting that blood repertoires may reflect thyroid immune responses. In validation, the model predicted progression to ophthalmopathy with over 60% sensitivity and around 72% specificity, a median of 6.5 months before onset.

Remarks on this clonotype: It has no known antigen specificity. No much larger clonotype is one base removed from it; base qualities were not supplied.

Measured from the cysteine to the phenylalanine, the CDR3 is 14 residues long. Of all the DNA, just the CDR3 is kept, 42 bases in frame from base 1. V drops 4 bases and J drops 4 bases, leaving 14 bases in between. The CDR1 and CDR2 encoded by the germline V gene are SGHRS and YFSETQ. In the ophthalmopathy patients, disease was moderately to severely active, with a Clinical Activity Score of 3 or more, a NOSPECS grade of 4 or more, and a duration of less than 3 months. Any patient with an uncontrolled infection, another autoimmune disease, pregnancy or lactation was excluded. Diagnoses relied on clinical symptoms, serum thyroxine and TRAb, thyroid ultrasound and orbital computed tomography. PBMCs were isolated from approximately 10 ml of fresh peripheral blood by Ficoll-Paque density gradient centrifugation. Trizol reagent was used to extract total RNA, and RNA quality was then checked on an Agilent 2100 Bioanalyzer.

The chain is made from TRBV5-1 and TRBJ2-5; the D region possibly corresponds to TRBD2 (5 bases align). The sample comprised blood. This receptor was obtained from a man aged 45-65 years with Graves' ophthalmopathy. The CDR3 here reads CASSGGNLGETQYF. The sequenced DNA is TGCGCCAGCAGCGGAGGAAACCTAGGAGAGACCCAGTACTTC.